Below, 10 T cell receptor beta chains from the same sample are listed, as sequenced in a study of blood T cell repertoires in COVID-19. Libraries were prepared by immunoSEQ multiplex PCR; TCRdb keeps only in-frame clonotypes and omits some of them. The data show 250,000 or so clones, 75% to 90% seen once. The sequenced material came from peripheral blood. Source of these receptors: a man aged 25-45 years with COVID-19, enrolled during active disease.

The chain links TRBV23-1 to TRBJ2-4; D call uncertain. Being an ORF, TRBV23-1 has a function that is uncertain. With 3 bases removed from V and 0 bases from J, the gap between germline ends came to 12 bases. The CDR3 is 16 residues long. CDR3: CASSHHLGIAKNIQYF. The CDR3 DNA follows: TGCGCCAGCAGTCACCACCTTGGCATAGCCAAAAACATTCAGTACTTC.

The chain carries TRBV6-4 and TRBJ1-2; D may be TRBD1 (6 bases). This CDR3 has 15 amino acids. The germline gives CDR1 MRHNA, CDR2 SNTAGT. V lost 6 bases and J lost 6, with 20 bases in between. The CDR3 loop reads CASRKRGGLRNGYTF. DNA of the CDR3: TGTGCCAGCAGAAAAAGGGGGGGGCTCCGAAATGGCTACACCTTC.

The chain joins TRBV3-1 (or the pseudogene TRBV3-2) to TRBJ1-2; D is possibly TRBD1 (6 bases). The CDR3 extends over 17 amino acids. Looked up from germline, CDR1 is LGHDT and CDR2 is YNNKEL (reference sequence). V dropped 0 bases and J dropped 0 bases, with 14 bases sitting between them. The CDR3 spells CASSQEPGRGANYGYTF. The CDR3 DNA follows: TGTGCCAGCAGCCAAGAACCAGGGAGGGGGGCTAACTATGGCTACACCTTC.

The chain employs TRBV5-7 and TRBJ1-5; 10 bases are a match to TRBD1. TRBV5-7 is reported as an ORF; its role is uncertain. J gave up 5 bases and V 2 bases, and 4 bases lay outside the gene matches. This CDR3 is 15 amino acids long. CDR3 coding DNA: TGTGCCAGCAGCTTCCGCGACAGGGGGCATCAGCCCCAGCATTTT. Encoded protein: CASSFRDRGHQPQHF.

The rearrangement joins TRBV12-3 or TRBV12-4 to TRBJ1-1; D unresolved. The CDR3 has 12 amino acids. V gave up 3 bases and J gave up 11 bases, with 13 bases separating them. The CDR3 loop is CASSFVSGRAFF. CDR3 sequence (DNA): TGTGCCAGCAGTTTTGTATCTGGTCGGGCTTTCTTT.

CDR3 nucleotide sequence: TGTGCCACCAGTGAGGCGGGGGCCAATGAGCAGTTCTTC. This sequence encodes CATSEAGANEQFF. J is TRBJ2-1 and V is TRBV24-1; possibly TRBD2 for D (7 bases). Germline V gene data show CDR1 as KGHDR and CDR2 as SFDVKD. The CDR3 is 13 residues long. Trimming took off 4 bases at V and 6 bases at J, with 9 bases between the two ends.

The chain combines TRBV12-5 with TRBJ2-3; unclear D gene. V dropped 3 bases and J dropped 3 bases, with 7 bases sitting between them. The CDR3 runs to 13 residues. The germline V gene encodes CDR1 LGHNT and CDR2 FRNRAP. CDR3 residues: CASGLQITDTQYF. CDR3 bases: TGTGCTAGTGGTTTACAGATAACAGATACGCAGTATTTT.

The V gene is TRBV18, the J gene TRBJ1-1; D gene ambiguous. The CDR3 extends over 11 amino acids. The V gene's germline CDR1 is KGHSH and CDR2 LQKENI. With 6 bases removed from V and 8 bases from J, the gap between germline ends came to 10 bases. In nucleotides, the CDR3 is TGTGCCAGCTCTGGGCAATCCGAAGCTTTCTTT. Its translation: CASSGQSEAFF.

To note about this clone: At one end the junction does not follow the germline gene, possibly because of a read error. This chain connects TRBV2 to TRBJ2-4; D might be TRBD2 (6 bases). CDR1 is SNHLY and CDR2 is FYNNEI in the germline V gene. The CDR3 contains 13 residues. The CDR3 DNA is TGTGCCAGCAGGCCGACGGGACTGACACCCGGGCACTTC. It translates to CASRPTGLTPGHF. The complete variable domain, with remaining parts taken from reference TRBV2 and TRBJ2-4, reads EPEVTQTPSHQVTQMGQEVILRCVPISNHLYFYWYRQILGQKVEFLVSFYNNEISEKSEIFDDQFSVERPDGSNFTLKIRSTKLEDSAMYFCASRPTGLTPGHFGAGTRLSVL.

Turning to this clone: The junction departs from the called germline gene at one end, perhaps through a read error. This chain joins TRBV15 and TRBJ2-7; TRBD2 might be the D (6 bases). This CDR3 region has 15 residues. Germline-derived CDR1 and CDR2 are LNHNV and YYDKDF (reference sequence). The CDR3 spells CATRRVGGFSYEQYF. The CDR3 DNA reads TGTGCCACCAGAAGAGTCGGGGGATTCTCCTACGAGCAGTACTTC.